Listed here are 29 T cell receptor beta chains from one sample, sequenced in a study of cytomegalovirus exposure and HLA in healthy donors. With 60 Vbeta and 13 Jbeta primers, the PCR was carried out. Method: immunoSEQ multiplex PCR; TCRdb's copy keeps in-frame clones and lacks some. The table records over 150,000 clones, approximately 81% of them present only once. The sample was PBMCs. The source of these receptors is a man between 18 and 35 years old in good health and CMV-seronegative.

The genes are TRBV2 and TRBJ2-7; TRBD1 aligns across 11 bases. Trimming took 4 bases from V and 4 from J; bases not matched to a gene: 3. This CDR3 spans 14 amino acids. Germline-derived CDR1 and CDR2 are SNHLY and FYNNEI. The CDR3 loop reads CASSGRDRGYEQYF. The CDR3 region has the DNA TGTGCCAGCAGTGGTAGGGACAGGGGGTACGAGCAGTACTTC.

This chain connects TRBV5-6 to TRBJ2-5; D possibly corresponds to TRBD1 (5 bases). Trimming took off 3 bases at V and 0 bases at J, with 6 bases between the two ends. CDR1 SGHDT and CDR2 YYEEEE come from the germline V gene. There are 13 residues in the CDR3. CDR3 protein: CASSSGYQETQYF. The CDR3 DNA sequence: TGTGCCAGCAGCTCAGGGTACCAAGAGACCCAGTACTTC.

This clone has only a few counts. The rearrangement links TRBV6-5 to TRBJ1-2; D not resolved. This CDR3 has 12 residues. V lost 6 bases and J 3 bases, leaving 8 bases between the germline ends. The V gene's germline CDR1 is MNHEY and CDR2 SVGAGI. CDR3 coding DNA: TGTGCCAGCAGGCCGGGGTACTATGGCTACACCTTC. Its protein is CASRPGYYGYTF.

The gene calls are TRBV2 and TRBJ2-7; 9 nucleotides line up with TRBD1. This CDR3 is 12 amino acids long. Germline CDR1 and CDR2: SNHLY and FYNNEI. Trimming at V came to 10 bases and at J to 7 bases, leaving 8 bases not matched to a gene. Here the CDR3 DNA reads TGTGCCACCTCGGGACAGGGCTGGGAGCAGTACTTC. Translating it yields CATSGQGWEQYF. Together with reference TRBV2 and TRBJ2-7, the CDR3 gives the full variable domain: EPEVTQTPSHQVTQMGQEVILRCVPISNHLYFYWYRQILGQKVEFLVSFYNNEISEKSEIFDDQFSVERPDGSNFTLKIRSTKLEDSAMYFCATSGQGWEQYFGPGTRLTVT.

This clone was detected a few times. The chain links TRBV27 to TRBJ2-7, with D unclear. Per the germline V gene, CDR1 is MNHEY and CDR2 is SMNVEV (reference sequence). V lost 5 bases and J 5 bases, leaving 19 bases between the germline ends. The CDR3 consists of 15 residues. The CDR3 loop reads CASSPGLSGLNEQYF. The DNA for the CDR3 is TGTGCCAGCAGTCCCGGCCTCAGTGGGCTCAACGAGCAGTACTTC.

The gene calls are TRBV20-1 and TRBJ2-3; maybe TRBD2 (6 bases). Per the germline V gene, CDR1 is DFQATT and CDR2 is SNEGSKA (reference sequence). The CDR3 contains 11 residues. CDR3 DNA: TGCAGGGCGGCGGGGACAGATACGCAGTATTTT. Translated: CRAAGTDTQYF.

This clone was counted a few times. The chain links TRBV7-9 to TRBJ2-7, with a tentative D call TRBD1 (6 bases). Trimming cost V 5 bases and J 6 bases, with 14 bases left between them. This CDR3 contains 13 residues. Germline-derived CDR1 and CDR2 are SEHNR and FQNEAQ (reference sequence). Written as DNA, the CDR3 is TGTGCCAGCAGCCCAAGGACAGTCGGCGAGCAGTACTTC. Translating it yields CASSPRTVGEQYF.

The V and J genes are TRBV27 and TRBJ1-5, with a tentative D call TRBD1 (6 bases). Germline assignment: CDR1 MNHEY and CDR2 SMNVEV (reference sequence). V lost 2 bases, J lost 6 bases, and 11 bases lay in between. This CDR3 has 14 residues. The CDR3 DNA reads as TGTGCCAGCAGTTTAGCGGGGGCGAGTCAGCCCCAGCATTTT. Translating it yields CASSLAGASQPQHF.

This rearrangement joins TRBV27 to TRBJ2-7; a possible D gene is TRBD1 (5 bases). Germline CDR1 MNHEY, CDR2 SMNVEV (reference sequence). Trimming shortened V by 3 bases and J by 2 bases, and 11 bases separated the two germline ends. The CDR3 is made up of 14 amino acids. CDR3 nucleotide sequence: TGTGCCAGCAGTTTCACCAGGGCTACCTACGAGCAGTACTTC. It is translated as CASSFTRATYEQYF.

J is TRBJ2-3 and V is TRBV9; 13 bases fit TRBD2. Trimming took 3 bases from V and 9 from J; bases not matched to a gene: 4. The V gene's germline CDR1 is SGDLS and CDR2 YYNGEE. This CDR3 has 14 amino acids. CDR3 amino acids: CASSAGLAGDTQYF. DNA for the CDR3: TGTGCCAGCAGCGCCGGACTAGCGGGAGACACGCAGTATTTT.

The V call is TRBV27, the J call TRBJ2-1; 8 bases line up with TRBD2. V shed 4 bases and J 6 bases; nucleotides not matched to a gene: 8. Per germline, CDR1 MNHEY and CDR2 SMNVEV (reference sequence). This CDR3 has 15 amino acids. The DNA for the CDR3 is TGTGCCAGCAGTTCGACGGGAGGGGCCCGCAATGAGCAGTTCTTC. Amino acids: CASSSTGGARNEQFF.

V gene TRBV6-5 combines with J gene TRBJ2-5, with 10 nucleotides matching TRBD2. V lost 8 bases, J lost 5 bases, and 8 bases stayed unmatched. Per the germline V gene, CDR1 is MNHEY and CDR2 is SVGAGI. CDR3 length: 14 residues. The CDR3 region is CASCRAGGPETQYF. Written as DNA, the CDR3 is TGTGCCAGCTGTCGAGCGGGAGGGCCGGAGACCCAGTACTTC.

The rearrangement joins TRBV6-1 to TRBJ2-3; weak D call: TRBD2 (6 bases). The CDR3 runs 18 residues. Germline values: CDR1 MNHNS, CDR2 SASEGT. V was cut by 1 base and J by 4 bases, with 21 bases left in between. The CDR3 nucleotides read TGTGCCAGCAGTGAAGTTATGGGGGGAGAGGGCTCCGCAGATACGCAGTATTTT. Protein product: CASSEVMGGEGSADTQYF.

The chain links TRBV7-2 to TRBJ1-2; TRBD1 matches 10 bases. V gave up 3 bases and J gave up 2 bases; unmatched junction bases: 3. This CDR3 has 15 residues. Germline lookup yields CDR1 SGHTA and CDR2 FQGNSA. CDR3 sequence reads: CASSLGTGENYGYTF. CDR3 DNA sequence: TGTGCCAGCAGCTTGGGGACAGGGGAGAACTATGGCTACACCTTC.

This sequence joins TRBV2 and TRBJ2-1, with 11 bases identical to TRBD2. Germline V gives CDR1 SNHLY, CDR2 FYNNEI. The ends lost 6 bases at V and 6 bases at J; junction bases unmatched: 16. The CDR3 length is 18 residues. CDR3 region: CASSPMGVLAGGANEQFF. The CDR3 DNA sequence: TGTGCCAGCAGCCCCATGGGGGTTCTAGCGGGAGGTGCCAATGAGCAGTTCTTC.

The chain has TRBV5-5 and TRBJ2-7, with 8 bases fitting TRBD1. V was clipped by 3 bases and J by 5 bases; unmatched bases: 7. CDR1 and CDR2 from the germline V gene are SGHKS and YYEKEE (reference sequence). This CDR3 has 14 amino acids. In nucleotides, the CDR3 is TGTGCCAGCAGCTCCCGGACAGGGCTACACGAGCAGTACTTC. Protein: CASSSRTGLHEQYF.

CDR3 amino acids: CAISPGQSGEKLFF. In DNA form, the CDR3 reads TGTGCCATCAGCCCCGGACAGTCGGGTGAAAAACTGTTTTTT. The J gene is TRBJ1-4, the V gene TRBV10-3; a possible D gene is TRBD1 (6 bases). The CDR3 spans 14 residues. The V and J ends lost 6 bases and 7 bases respectively, with 15 bases between them. Germline assignment: CDR1 ENHRY and CDR2 SYGVKD.

This clone occurred a few times. The chain combines TRBV11-3 with TRBJ2-3, with D uncertain. The germline V gene has CDR1 SGHNT and CDR2 YENEEA. The CDR3 loop spans 16 amino acids. The V end was cut by 1 base, the J end by 2 bases, with 13 bases between. For the CDR3, the DNA is TGTGCCAGCAGCTTAGGGAGCCGAATAGCCACAGATACGCAGTATTTT. Protein product: CASSLGSRIATDTQYF.

J is TRBJ1-5 and V is TRBV27, with 7 bases aligning to TRBD1. CDR3 size: 17 residues. Germline-derived CDR1 and CDR2 are MNHEY and SMNVEV (reference sequence). The V segment lost 3 bases and the J segment 2 bases; nucleotides outside the gene matches: 10. The DNA of the CDR3 is TGTGCCAGCAGTTTTCTCCCCACAGGGGAGCGCAATCAGCCCCAGCATTTT. This sequence encodes CASSFLPTGERNQPQHF.

The CDR3 DNA follows: TGTGCCATCAGCTCCCTACAGGGCTACGAGCAGTACTTC. It yields the protein CAISSLQGYEQYF. The genes are TRBV10-3 and TRBJ2-7; weak D call: TRBD1 (6 bases). CDR3 length: 13 amino acids. V lost 6 bases and J 3 bases, leaving 12 bases between the germline ends. From germline, CDR1 is ENHRY and CDR2 SYGVKD.

This clone has only a few counts. The V call is TRBV19, the J call TRBJ1-2, with 7 positions matching TRBD1. Trimming cost V 6 bases and J 3 bases; bases outside gene matches: 1. This CDR3 is built from 12 residues. The germline V gene encodes CDR1 LNHDA and CDR2 SQIVND (reference sequence). The CDR3 DNA reads as TGTGCCAGTAGCCAGGGGGACTATGGCTACACCTTC. It codes for CASSQGDYGYTF.

The chain recombines TRBV5-6 with TRBJ2-3; 10 bases line up with TRBD2. Germline V CDR1 and CDR2: SGHDT, YYEEEE. Germline trimming cut 0 bases from V and 4 bases from J; bases unmatched to any gene: 5. This CDR3 comprises 16 residues. CDR3 loop: CASSLELAGPADTQYF. The CDR3 DNA reads as TGTGCCAGCAGCTTGGAACTAGCGGGGCCCGCAGATACGCAGTATTTT.

The V call is TRBV28, the J call TRBJ1-1; tentative D call: TRBD1 (5 bases). Looked up from germline, CDR1 is MDHEN and CDR2 is SYDVKM. Trimming removed 5 bases at V and 0 bases at J, with 16 bases between. The CDR3 runs to 16 residues. The CDR3 spells CASSPGGSFMNTEAFF. The CDR3 DNA sequence: TGTGCCAGCAGTCCGGGGGGTTCATTCATGAACACTGAAGCTTTCTTT.

The J gene is TRBJ2-5, the V gene TRBV7-2, with TRBD2 as a possible D gene (5 bases). Germline CDR1 and CDR2: SGHTA and FQGNSA. V was clipped by 3 bases and J by 5 bases, with 10 bases between them. This CDR3 region has 13 residues. The CDR3 spells CASSFPGSETQYF. The CDR3 DNA reads as TGTGCCAGCAGCTTTCCGGGGAGCGAGACCCAGTACTTC.

CDR3 in DNA: TGTGCCAGCAGCCCGGGACAGGGGGCTCTTGGGGAAGAGACCCAGTACTTC. Translating it yields CASSPGQGALGEETQYF. The V gene is TRBV9, the J gene TRBJ2-5; TRBD1 agrees at 12 bases. Germline CDR1 SGDLS, CDR2 YYNGEE. J lost 3 bases, V lost 4 bases, and 10 bases had no gene match. The CDR3 extends over 17 amino acids.

The chain links TRBV18 to TRBJ2-5; the D gene is possibly TRBD2 (5 bases). Between the trimmed V and J ends, which lost 3 bases and 2 bases, there was a span of 10 bases. Germline CDR1 KGHSH, CDR2 LQKENI. This CDR3 has 14 amino acids. This CDR3 reads CASSPGMRQETQYF. CDR3 DNA sequence: TGTGCCAGCTCACCCGGGATGAGGCAAGAGACCCAGTACTTC.

This clone was counted only a few times. The chain couples TRBV6-1 to TRBJ2-2; D is ambiguous. Per germline, CDR1 MNHNS and CDR2 SASEGT. This CDR3 spans 14 amino acids. The V and J ends lost 8 bases and 5 bases respectively, with 15 bases between them. The CDR3 DNA sequence: TGTGCCAGCGCATTCTCAACTACAACCGGGGAGCTGTTTTTT. Protein sequence: CASAFSTTTGELFF.

The chain combines TRBV27 with TRBJ1-5; D gene uncertain. The germline V gene encodes CDR1 MNHEY and CDR2 SMNVEV (reference sequence). The CDR3 totals 13 residues. Trimming shortened V by 6 bases and J by 2 bases, and 8 bases separated the two germline ends. CDR3 bases: TGTGCCAGCAGCCCACAAGGCAATCAGCCCCAGCATTTT. It codes for CASSPQGNQPQHF.

The chain carries TRBV19 and TRBJ1-1; TRBD1 matches at 8 bases. V lost 3 bases to trimming and J lost 1 base; unmatched junction nucleotides: 4. There are 15 residues in the CDR3. The germline V gene encodes CDR1 LNHDA and CDR2 SQIVND (reference sequence). DNA for the CDR3: TGTGCCAGTAGTATCAGAGGACAGGGGAACACTGAAGCTTTCTTT. It codes for CASSIRGQGNTEAFF.